This T cell receptor beta chain emerged from a study of control samples from healthy donors and cancer patients. Germline trimming cut 4 bases from V and 8 bases from J; bases unmatched to any gene: 12. Germline values: CDR1 MNHEY, CDR2 SVGAGI. This CDR3 is built from 15 residues. Assay: immunoSEQ multiplex PCR; the TCRdb copy retains only in-frame clones and omits some. The data show about 150,000 clones, around nine tenths seen once. The V call is TRBV6-5, the J call TRBJ1-2; 8 nucleotides align to TRBD1. The receptor was isolated from a man aged 18 to 29 in good health. The sequencing sample was made of blood. The CDR3 sequence: CASSSGQGGFGGYTF. CDR3 bases: TGTGCCAGCAGTTCCGGACAGGGCGGATTCGGCGGCTACACCTTC.